The 18 T cell receptor beta chains presented below share a single source sample, sequenced in a study of T cell clonality in common variable immunodeficiency. Using immunoSEQ multiplex PCR, the repertoire was profiled, and TCRdb retains in-frame clones only, with some absent. The sample presents roughly 42,000 clones, none singletons. Sequenced input: peripheral blood mononuclear cells. All receptors derive from a person between 18 and 75 years old in good health.

This clone was found many times. Read coverage stops 3 residues before the CDR3 terminus; the germline J gene supplies the remainder. The chain recombines TRBV20-1 with TRBJ2-7; 7 positions agree with TRBD2. This CDR3 has 14 amino acids. Germline values: CDR1 DFQATT, CDR2 SNEGSKA (reference sequence). The ends lost 3 bases at V and 2 bases at J; junction bases unmatched: 7. This CDR3 reads CSASTAGVTYEQYF. CDR3 DNA, as far as it was read: TGCAGTGCTAGTACGGCGGGAGTTACCTACGAG.

This clone has at least ten counts. The read terminates 3 residues before the CDR3 end, so the remaining end is supplied by the germline J gene. The chain carries TRBV20-1 and TRBJ2-7; TRBD2 might be the D (6 bases). Between the trimmed V and J ends, which lost 0 bases and 5 bases, there was a span of 20 bases. There are 16 residues in the CDR3. Germline V lookup: CDR1 DFQATT, CDR2 SNEGSKA (reference sequence). CDR3 loop: CSARDFRLTGANEQYF. The CDR3 DNA, read in part, is TGCAGTGCTAGAGATTTTAGACTAACGGGAGCCAACGAG.

This clone showed up many times. The read halts 3 residues ahead of the CDR3 end, with the missing end drawn from the germline J gene. This chain joins TRBV6-2 or TRBV6-3 and TRBJ2-7, with TRBD2 matching 8 bases. This CDR3 region has 16 residues. Unmatched junction bases numbered 7, after V lost 3 bases and J lost 0 bases. Germline lookup yields CDR1 MNHEY and CDR2 SVGEGT. This chain's CDR3 is CASSYRNSGNSYEQYF. CDR3 bases read: TGTGCCAGCAGTTATCGTAATAGCGGGAACTCCTACGAG.

In this sample, this clone turned up many times. CDR3 sequence reads: CASSRDGLEVDTQYF. The part of the CDR3 DNA that was read is TGTGCCAGCAGCCGAGATGGACTAGAAGTGGATACG. The chain uses TRBV7-2 and TRBJ2-3, with 7 bases lining up with TRBD2. The CDR3 extends 3 residues past the end of the read, so its final part is completed from the germline J gene. J gave up 6 bases and V 5 bases, and 11 bases lay outside the gene matches. The CDR3 loop spans 15 amino acids. Per germline, CDR1 SGHTA and CDR2 FQGNSA.

This clone was counted many times. The read is 3 residues too short to cover the CDR3 end, so that end is filled in from the germline J gene. The chain uses TRBV6-4 and TRBJ1-1; no reliable D call. V lost 5 bases, J lost 0 bases, and 7 bases lay in between. Germline V gene lookup returns CDR1 MRHNA and CDR2 SNTAGT. This CDR3 contains 13 residues. The sequenced part of the CDR3 DNA is TGTGCCAGCAGTCTCACAGTGAACACTGAA. This codes for CASSLTVNTE. Given in full, the CDR3 is CASSLTVNTEAFF.

This clone was seen ten or more times. The CDR3 spells CSAVPPGQGNGYTF. CDR3 DNA (partial): TGCAGTGCTGTACCTCCGGGACAGGGGAATGGC. V and J are TRBV20-1 and TRBJ1-2; TRBD1 matches 10 bases. The observed sequence ends 3 residues before the CDR3 terminus, with the missing tail filled in from the germline J gene. V shed 5 bases and J 6 bases; nucleotides not matched to a gene: 9. Looked up from germline, CDR1 is DFQATT and CDR2 is SNEGSKA (reference sequence). CDR3 size: 14 residues.

Many counts were recorded for this clone. The sequenced fragment ends 3 residues before the CDR3 boundary, so the rest is inferred from the germline J gene. This chain connects TRBV19 to TRBJ2-7; TRBD2 agrees at 10 bases. V lost 7 bases, J lost 1 base, and 1 base stayed unmatched. Per germline, CDR1 LNHDA and CDR2 SQIVND (reference sequence). The CDR3 consists of 13 residues. CDR3 bases read: TGTGCCAGTACTAGCGGGGGTTCCTACGAG. The encoded protein is CASTSGGSYE. The CDR3, in full, reads CASTSGGSYEQYF.

This clone was observed at least ten times. Coverage ceases 3 residues before the CDR3 finishes, and the germline J gene fills in the end. This chain joins TRBV12-5 and TRBJ2-3, with D unresolved. Germline V lookup: CDR1 LGHNT, CDR2 FRNRAP. V lost 1 base to trimming and J lost 2 bases, with 7 bases between them. CDR3 size: 14 residues. The CDR3 region is CASGLEATTDTQYF. The sequenced part of the CDR3 DNA is TGTGCTAGTGGTTTGGAAGCAACCACAGATACG.

This clone was recorded at least ten times. The read ends 3 residues early relative to the CDR3; the germline J gene fills the gap. V is TRBV7-8 and J is TRBJ2-1, with 9 bases matching TRBD2. The germline V gene encodes CDR1 SGHVS and CDR2 FQNEAQ. The CDR3 extends over 15 amino acids. Trimming took 2 bases from V and 4 from J; bases not matched to a gene: 3. The CDR3 loop reads CASSLLAGTYNEQFF. CDR3 DNA, as far as it was read: TGTGCCAGCAGCTTACTAGCGGGGACGTACAATGAG. The variable domain in full, completed from reference TRBV7-8 and TRBJ2-1, reads GAGVSQSPRYKVAKRGQDVALRCDPISGHVSLFWYQQALGQGPEFLTYFQNEAQLDKSGLPSDRFFAERPEGSVSTLKIQRTQQEDSAVYLCASSLLAGTYNEQFFGPGTRLTVL.

This clone was found many times. The read terminates 3 residues before the CDR3 end, so the remaining end is supplied by the germline J gene. J is TRBJ1-5 and V is TRBV19; the match to TRBD1 covers 7 bases. CDR3 size: 15 residues. Germline V lookup: CDR1 LNHDA, CDR2 SQIVND (reference sequence). With V trimmed by 0 bases and J by 6 bases, 5 bases remained unmatched. The part of the CDR3 DNA that was read is TGTGCCAGTAGTATAGATAAGGGGGCCAGTCAGCCC. Amino acids: CASSIDKGASQP. Given in full, the CDR3 is CASSIDKGASQPQHF.

Ten or more counts support this clone. The DNA ends 3 residues before the CDR3 does, and the rest of the CDR3 is filled in from the germline J gene. V usage is TRBV7-3 and J usage is TRBJ2-1, with 7 bases fitting TRBD2. The CDR3 is 14 residues long. Per germline, CDR1 SGHTA and CDR2 FQGTGA. The V segment lost 5 bases and the J segment 7 bases; nucleotides outside the gene matches: 8. The CDR3 DNA, read in part, is TGTGCCAGCAGCCCCGGCCTAGCGGTGAATGAG. This encodes CASSPGLAVNE. The whole CDR3 sequence is CASSPGLAVNEQFF.

Many counts were recorded for this clone. Incomplete CDR3 DNA: TGTGCCTGGAGTGAACAGGGGGCTCGGGGC. Residues: CAWSEQGARG. The entire CDR3 is CAWSEQGARGYTF. The chain has TRBV30 and TRBJ1-2; 9 nucleotides match TRBD1. Read data end 3 residues before the CDR3 end; the end is taken from the germline J gene. Germline V lookup: CDR1 GTSNPN, CDR2 SVGIG (reference sequence). There are 13 residues in the CDR3. The variable domain in full, completed from reference TRBV30 and TRBJ1-2, reads SQTIHQWPATLVQPVGSPLSLECTVEGTSNPNLYWYRQAAGRGLQLLFYSVGIGQISSEVPQNLSASRPQDRQFILSSKKLLLSDSGFYLCAWSEQGARGYTFGSGTRLTVV.

This clone has ten or more counts. The read stops 3 residues short of the end of the CDR3; the missing end is completed from the germline J gene. V usage is TRBV19 and J usage is TRBJ1-3; D unresolved. Trimming took off 3 bases at V and 0 bases at J, with 12 bases between the two ends. Germline V CDR1 and CDR2: LNHDA, SQIVND (reference sequence). CDR3 length: 16 amino acids. The DNA read from the CDR3 is TGTGCCAGTAGTATTGCGGCCGGTCACTCTGGAAACACC. Residues: CASSIAAGHSGNT. In full, the CDR3 is CASSIAAGHSGNTIYF.

This clone was observed at least ten times. With the read ending 3 residues before the CDR3 end, the germline J gene is used to fill in that end. The chain combines TRBV7-2 with TRBJ1-4; 7 bases are shared with TRBD1. CDR1 SGHTA and CDR2 FQGNSA come from the germline V gene. Trimming cost V 5 bases and J 4 bases; bases outside gene matches: 1. The CDR3 spans 13 residues. CDR3: CASSNRGNEKLFF. The CDR3 bases that were read are TGTGCCAGCAGCAACAGGGGTAATGAAAAA. Variable domain in full (rest from reference TRBV7-2 and TRBJ1-4): GAGVSQSPSNKVTEKGKDVELRCDPISGHTALYWYRQSLGQGLEFLIYFQGNSAPDKSGLPSDRFSAERTGGSVSTLTIQRTQQEDSAVYLCASSNRGNEKLFFGSGTQLSVL.

This clone appeared many times. The read halts 3 residues ahead of the CDR3 end, with the missing end drawn from the germline J gene. This chain links TRBV18 with TRBJ1-2, with 7 nucleotides matching TRBD1. Looked up from germline, CDR1 is KGHSH and CDR2 is LQKENI. The CDR3 length is 15 residues. The chain's CDR3 is CASSPRQGDNPGYTF. The part of the CDR3 DNA that was read is TGTGCCAGCTCACCACGACAGGGAGACAATCCGGGC.

This clone showed up many times. Sequencing ends 3 residues short of the CDR3 end; the germline J gene provides the rest. The chain recombines TRBV6-1 with TRBJ2-1, with TRBD1 identical over 7 bases. The CDR3 is made up of 14 amino acids. With V trimmed by 4 bases and J by 6 bases, 6 bases remained unmatched. Germline V lookup: CDR1 MNHNS, CDR2 SASEGT. The sequenced CDR3 bases are TGTGCCAGCAGTGGCAGACAGGGTAGCAATGAG. This codes for CASSGRQGSNE. The complete CDR3 sequence is CASSGRQGSNEQFF.

This clone was detected ten times or more. The read halts 3 residues ahead of the CDR3 end, with the missing end drawn from the germline J gene. V gene TRBV5-5 combines with J gene TRBJ2-2; 9 nucleotides line up with TRBD1. J was trimmed by 7 bases and V by 4 bases; bases with no gene match: 8. Germline loops: CDR1 SGHKS, CDR2 YYEKEE (reference sequence). The CDR3 sequence is 15 residues long. CDR3 DNA (partial): TGTGCCAGCAGCCCTCGGGACAGGGTGGACGGGGAG. The encoded protein is CASSPRDRVDGE. The CDR3 as a whole reads CASSPRDRVDGELFF.

This clone was seen repeatedly, ten times or more. The sequence runs out 3 residues before the end of the CDR3; the remainder is reconstructed from the germline J gene. The chain has TRBV7-9 and TRBJ2-2; 7 nucleotides align to TRBD1. This CDR3 is 15 amino acids long. V was clipped by 5 bases and J by 6 bases; unmatched bases: 9. From germline, CDR1 is SEHNR and CDR2 FQNEAQ (reference sequence). CDR3 amino acids: CASSAQRQGAGELFF. CDR3 DNA (partial): TGTGCCAGCAGCGCACAAAGACAGGGCGCCGGGGAG.